Here is one T cell receptor (beta chain) with its context. The antigen is not known. CDR1 and CDR2 from the germline V gene are SGHTA and FQGTGA. The ends lost 0 bases at V and 2 bases at J; junction bases unmatched: 16. The CDR3 runs to 19 residues. The data originate from a study of identical twins. Whole-study findings and limits: Without tracking the same donors, conclusions rested on cross-sectional statistical analysis.

TCRdb recomputed calls from the 5' RACE reads with MiXCR, one row per CDR3 protein. The table records nearly 900,000 distinct CDR3 sequences, approximately 13% of them present only once. These data were likewise used in another study, on yellow fever vaccine responses in identical twins. This second study notes: Among the twins, the vaccine T cell response reportedly seemed partly convergent and partly personalized.

The chain has TRBV7-3 and TRBJ2-7; 7 positions match TRBD1. Sequencing used PBMCs. This sequence was found in a young woman in good health. Here the CDR3 reads CASSLTGTVPQVQPYEQYF. The CDR3 DNA sequence: TGTGCCAGCAGCTTAACCGGGACAGTTCCACAAGTCCAACCCTACGAGCAGTACTTC.